The sequence of this TCR beta chain was determined in a study of shared clonotypes between healthy human individuals. Broader study findings: Only blood samples were collected, and tissue repertoires likely differ. The naive CD4 repertoires of a handful of donors were compared, and around 5.1% of clonotypes were shared.

Of note for this clone: Its antigen is undetermined.

There are 14 residues in the CDR3. Germline V gene data show CDR1 as MDHEN and CDR2 as SYDVKM. Trimming took off 3 bases at V and 3 bases at J, with 10 bases between the two ends. The test was conducted at deep level. Several immunoSEQ plates held equal portions of the genomic DNA taken from each subset. Sequenced by immunoSEQ multiplex PCR; TCRdb stores in-frame clones only, minus some. Counted here are more than 850,000 clones, around 82% occurring once; the ten biggest clones make up 0.5% to 0.6%. The chain carries TRBV28 and TRBJ2-3; D gene uncertain. This receptor was obtained from a man younger than 35 in good health. Some clones in this sample may be carry-over from other donors' samples. Specimen: memory CD4+ T cells from PBMCs. Sample subset: CD45RA-negative fraction. CDR3 coding DNA: TGTGCCAGCAGTTTTATTACGGAGACAGATACGCAGTATTTT. As protein: CASSFITETDTQYF.